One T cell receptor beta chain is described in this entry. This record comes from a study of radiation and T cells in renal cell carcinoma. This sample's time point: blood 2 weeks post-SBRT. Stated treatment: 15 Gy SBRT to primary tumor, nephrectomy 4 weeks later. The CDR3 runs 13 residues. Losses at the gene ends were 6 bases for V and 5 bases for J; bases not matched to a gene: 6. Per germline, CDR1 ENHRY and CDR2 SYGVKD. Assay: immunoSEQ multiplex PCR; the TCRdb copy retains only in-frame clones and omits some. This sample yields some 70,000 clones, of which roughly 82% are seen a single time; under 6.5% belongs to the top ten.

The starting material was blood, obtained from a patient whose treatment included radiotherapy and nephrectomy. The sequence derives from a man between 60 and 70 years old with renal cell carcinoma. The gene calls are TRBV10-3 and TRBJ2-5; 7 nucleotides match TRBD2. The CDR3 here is CAISRTSEETQYF. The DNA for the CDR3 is TGTGCCATCAGCAGGACTAGTGAGGAGACCCAGTACTTC.